Listed here is a single TCR beta chain. Its antigen remains unidentified. The table came from immunoSEQ multiplex PCR; TCRdb's copy has only in-frame clones and leaves some out. The sample includes some 120,000 clones, approximately 82% seen only once; the top ten take about 29%. These data originate in a study of T cell responses to AZD1222 COVID-19 vaccine. The junction had 5 bases not matched to a gene; V was cut back by 0 bases and J by 4 bases. Germline values: CDR1 SGHRS, CDR2 YFSETQ. The CDR3 spans 15 residues. Study-level findings and limits: No repertoire was sampled before or during the peak T cell response, only after it. Most donors were white British and more were female, and clonal diversity was possibly underestimated.

This receptor was obtained from an adult who received the AZD1222 COVID-19 vaccine. Sequencing was performed on peripheral blood, taken 28 days after the second AZD1222 dose. The chain joins TRBV5-1 to TRBJ2-3, with TRBD2 identical over 7 bases. The DNA of the CDR3 is TGCGCCAGCAGCTTGGCAGGGAGGGTAGCAGATACGCAGTATTTT. This gives the protein CASSLAGRVADTQYF. Looking up the rest from reference TRBV5-1 and TRBJ2-3 gives the full variable domain: KAGVTQTPRYLIKTRGQQVTLSCSPISGHRSVSWYQQTPGQGLQFLFEYFSETQRNKGNFPGRFSGRQFSNSRSEMNVSTLELGDSALYLCASSLAGRVADTQYFGPGTRLTVL.